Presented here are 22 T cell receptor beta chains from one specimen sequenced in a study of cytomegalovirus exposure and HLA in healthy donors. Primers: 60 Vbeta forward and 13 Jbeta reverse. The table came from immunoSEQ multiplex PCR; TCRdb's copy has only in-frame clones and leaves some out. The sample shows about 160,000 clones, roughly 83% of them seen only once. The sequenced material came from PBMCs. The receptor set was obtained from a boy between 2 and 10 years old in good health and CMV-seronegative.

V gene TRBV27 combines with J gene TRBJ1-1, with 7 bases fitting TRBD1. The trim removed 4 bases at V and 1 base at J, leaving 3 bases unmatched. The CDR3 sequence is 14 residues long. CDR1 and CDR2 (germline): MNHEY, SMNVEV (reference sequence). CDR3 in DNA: TGTGCCAGCAGTTATAGGACAGGGAACACTGAAGCTTTCTTT. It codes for CASSYRTGNTEAFF.

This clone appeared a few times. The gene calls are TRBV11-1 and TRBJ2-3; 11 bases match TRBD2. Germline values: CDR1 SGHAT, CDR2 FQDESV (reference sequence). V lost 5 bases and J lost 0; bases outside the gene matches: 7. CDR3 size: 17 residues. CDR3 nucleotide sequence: TGTGCCAGCAGCCTACTGCGGACTAGCGGGAGCACAGATACGCAGTATTTT. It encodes CASSLLRTSGSTDTQYF.

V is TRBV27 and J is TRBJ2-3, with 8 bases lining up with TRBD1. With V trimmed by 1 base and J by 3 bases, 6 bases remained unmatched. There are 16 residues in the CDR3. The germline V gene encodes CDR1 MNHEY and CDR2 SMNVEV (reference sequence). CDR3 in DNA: TGTGCCAGCAGTTTATTACAGGGGGTAGGGACAGATACGCAGTATTTT. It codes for CASSLLQGVGTDTQYF.

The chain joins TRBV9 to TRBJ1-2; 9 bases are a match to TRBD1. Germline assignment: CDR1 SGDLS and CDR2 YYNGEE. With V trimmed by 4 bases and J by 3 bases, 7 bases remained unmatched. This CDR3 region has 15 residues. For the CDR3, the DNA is TGTGCCAGCAGCACAACGGGACAGGGTGACTATGGCTACACCTTC. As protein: CASSTTGQGDYGYTF.

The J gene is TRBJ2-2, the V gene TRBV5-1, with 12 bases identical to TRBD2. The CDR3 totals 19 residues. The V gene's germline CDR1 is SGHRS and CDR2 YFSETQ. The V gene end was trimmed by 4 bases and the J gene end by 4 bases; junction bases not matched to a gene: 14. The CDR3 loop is CASSPKLAGGLLGTGELFF. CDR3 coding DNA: TGCGCCAGCAGCCCCAAACTAGCGGGGGGCCTTTTGGGCACCGGGGAGCTGTTTTTT.

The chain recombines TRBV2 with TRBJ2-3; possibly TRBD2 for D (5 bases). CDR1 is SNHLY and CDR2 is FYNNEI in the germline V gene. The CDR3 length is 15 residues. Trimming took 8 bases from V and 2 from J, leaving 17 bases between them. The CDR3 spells CASLLRGPHTDTQYF. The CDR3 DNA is TGTGCCAGCCTCCTCCGAGGGCCCCACACAGATACGCAGTATTTT.

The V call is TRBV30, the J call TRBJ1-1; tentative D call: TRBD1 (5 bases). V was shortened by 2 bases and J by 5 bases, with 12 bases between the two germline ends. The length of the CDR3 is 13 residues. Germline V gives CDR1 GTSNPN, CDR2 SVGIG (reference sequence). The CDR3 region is CAWSSIGGTEAFF. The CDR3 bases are TGTGCCTGGAGTTCGATCGGGGGTACTGAAGCTTTCTTT.

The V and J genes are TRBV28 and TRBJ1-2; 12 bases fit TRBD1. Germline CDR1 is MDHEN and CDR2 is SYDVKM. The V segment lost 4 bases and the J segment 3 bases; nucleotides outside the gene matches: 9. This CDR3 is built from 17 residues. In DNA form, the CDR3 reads TGTGCCAGCAGTTACGAAACCGGGACAGGGGGCTACTATGGCTACACCTTC. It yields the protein CASSYETGTGGYYGYTF.

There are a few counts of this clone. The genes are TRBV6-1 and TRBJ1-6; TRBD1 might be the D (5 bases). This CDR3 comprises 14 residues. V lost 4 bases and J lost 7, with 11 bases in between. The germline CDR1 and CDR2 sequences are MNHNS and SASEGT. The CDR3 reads CASSVQGGNSPLHF. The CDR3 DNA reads TGTGCCAGCAGTGTGCAGGGTGGGAATTCACCCCTCCACTTT.

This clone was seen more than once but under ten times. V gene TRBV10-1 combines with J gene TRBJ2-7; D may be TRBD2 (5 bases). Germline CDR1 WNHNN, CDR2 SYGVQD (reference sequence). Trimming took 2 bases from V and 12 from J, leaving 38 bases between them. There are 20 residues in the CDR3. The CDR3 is CASSEPSGREREQYPPFSYV. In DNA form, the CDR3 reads TGCGCCAGCAGTGAGCCGTCCGGTCGCGAGAGGGAGCAGTACCCGCCATTTTCGTACGTC.

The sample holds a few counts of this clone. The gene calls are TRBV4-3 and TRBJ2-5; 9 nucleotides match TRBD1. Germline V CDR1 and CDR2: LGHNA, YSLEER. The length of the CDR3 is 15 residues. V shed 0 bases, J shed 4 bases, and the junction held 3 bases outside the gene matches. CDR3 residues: CASSQETGGVETQYF. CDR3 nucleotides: TGCGCCAGCAGCCAAGAAACAGGGGGCGTAGAGACCCAGTACTTC.

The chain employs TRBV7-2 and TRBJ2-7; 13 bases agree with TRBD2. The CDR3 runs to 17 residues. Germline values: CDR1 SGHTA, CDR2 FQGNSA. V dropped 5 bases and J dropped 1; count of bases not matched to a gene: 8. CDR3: CASSLGTSGVFSYEQYF. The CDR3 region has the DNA TGTGCCAGCAGCCTCGGGACTAGCGGGGTCTTTTCCTACGAGCAGTACTTC.

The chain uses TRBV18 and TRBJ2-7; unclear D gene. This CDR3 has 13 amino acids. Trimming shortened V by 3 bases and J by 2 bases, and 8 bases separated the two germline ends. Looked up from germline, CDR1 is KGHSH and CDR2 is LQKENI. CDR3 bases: TGTGCCAGCTCACCCGACACCACCTACGAGCAGTACGTC. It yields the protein CASSPDTTYEQYV.

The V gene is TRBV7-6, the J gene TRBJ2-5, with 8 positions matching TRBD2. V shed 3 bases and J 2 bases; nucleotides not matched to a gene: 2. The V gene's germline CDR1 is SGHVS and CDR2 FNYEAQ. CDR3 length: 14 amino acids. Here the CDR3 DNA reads TGTGCCAGCAGCTTTCAGCGGGGGCAAGAGACCCAGTACTTC. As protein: CASSFQRGQETQYF.

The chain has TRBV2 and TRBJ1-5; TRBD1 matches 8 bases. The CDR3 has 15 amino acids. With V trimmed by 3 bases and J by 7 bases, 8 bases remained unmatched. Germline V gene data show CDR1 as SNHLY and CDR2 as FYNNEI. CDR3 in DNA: TGTGCCAGCAGTGAGTTGCAGGGGGCGCGCCAGCCCCAGCATTTT. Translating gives CASSELQGARQPQHF.

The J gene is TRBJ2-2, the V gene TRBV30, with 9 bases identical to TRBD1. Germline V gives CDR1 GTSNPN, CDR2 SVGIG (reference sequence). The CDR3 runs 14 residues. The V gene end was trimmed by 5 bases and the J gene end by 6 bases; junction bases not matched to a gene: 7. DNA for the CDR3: TGTGCCTGGGGGACAGGGTATGAGTCCGGGGAGCTGTTTTTT. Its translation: CAWGTGYESGELFF.

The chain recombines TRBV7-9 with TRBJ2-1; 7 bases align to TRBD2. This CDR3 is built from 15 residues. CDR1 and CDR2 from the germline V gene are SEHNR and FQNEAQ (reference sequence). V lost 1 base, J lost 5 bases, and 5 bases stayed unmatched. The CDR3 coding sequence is TGTGCCAGCAGCTTAGTCGGCCTAGCGGACAATGAGCAGTTCTTC. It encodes CASSLVGLADNEQFF.

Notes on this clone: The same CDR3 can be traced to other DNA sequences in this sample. The CDR3 DNA is TGCGCCAGCAGCTTGGACGGGAGTGGCAGCATTCAGTACTTC. This translates into CASSLDGSGSIQYF. The rearrangement joins TRBV5-1 to TRBJ2-4; D perhaps matches TRBD2 (6 bases). Trimming left V 0 bases short and J 9 bases short, with 13 bases between. The CDR3 spans 14 residues. The germline CDR1 and CDR2 sequences are SGHRS and YFSETQ. Based on the CDR3 plus reference TRBV5-1 and TRBJ2-4, the full variable domain is KAGVTQTPRYLIKTRGQQVTLSCSPISGHRSVSWYQQTPGQGLQFLFEYFSETQRNKGNFPGRFSGRQFSNSRSEMNVSTLELGDSALYLCASSLDGSGSIQYFGAGTRLSVL.

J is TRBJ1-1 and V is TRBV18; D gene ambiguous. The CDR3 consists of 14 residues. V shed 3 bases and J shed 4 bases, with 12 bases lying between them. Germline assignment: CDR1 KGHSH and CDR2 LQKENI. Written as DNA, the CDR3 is TGTGCCAGCTCACCCAACAGTGACGCCACTGAAGCTTTCTTT. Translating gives CASSPNSDATEAFF. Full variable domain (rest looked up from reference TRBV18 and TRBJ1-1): NAGVMQNPRHLVRRRGQEARLRCSPMKGHSHVYWYRQLPEEGLKFMVYLQKENIIDESGMPKERFSAEFPKEGPSILRIQQVVRGDSAAYFCASSPNSDATEAFFGQGTRLTVV.

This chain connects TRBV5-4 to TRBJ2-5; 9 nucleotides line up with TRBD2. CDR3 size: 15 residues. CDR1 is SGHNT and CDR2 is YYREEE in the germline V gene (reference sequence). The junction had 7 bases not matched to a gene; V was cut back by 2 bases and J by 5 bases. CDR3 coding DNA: TGTGCCAGCAGCTTTTCGCGGGAGGGGTGGGAGACCCAGTACTTC. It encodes CASSFSREGWETQYF.

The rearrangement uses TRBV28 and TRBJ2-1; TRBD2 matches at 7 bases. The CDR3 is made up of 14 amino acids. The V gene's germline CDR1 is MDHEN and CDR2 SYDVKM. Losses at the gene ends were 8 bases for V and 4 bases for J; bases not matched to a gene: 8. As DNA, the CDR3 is TGTGCCAGCTCACCGGGACTAACTTACAATGAGCAGTTCTTC. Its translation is CASSPGLTYNEQFF.

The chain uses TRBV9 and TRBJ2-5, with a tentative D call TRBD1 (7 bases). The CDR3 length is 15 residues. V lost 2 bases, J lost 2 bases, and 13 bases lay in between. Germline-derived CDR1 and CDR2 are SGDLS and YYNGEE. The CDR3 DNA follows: TGTGCCAGCAGCGTTGGGGGGACAGCACAAGAGACCCAGTACTTC. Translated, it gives CASSVGGTAQETQYF.